This TCR beta chain was recovered during a study of blood T cells in healthy people across ages. Study information: About one barcoded beta molecule per two T cells came from capture by template switching.

This clonotype has just a few counts. Its antigen is as yet unknown. A second about 7 to 12 cycle PCR used barcoded and J-beta primers. Through a template-switch adaptor with 12 random nucleotides, each cDNA molecule received a tag. TCRdb re-called the 5' RACE reads through MiXCR, storing one row per CDR3 protein. The sample lists approximately 690,000 distinct CDR3 sequences; approximately 50% were seen once. With V trimmed by 5 bases and J by 4 bases, 4 bases remained unmatched. From germline, CDR1 is MDHEN and CDR2 SYDVKM. CDR3 length equals 13 residues. Points from the study as a whole: Long-lived donors carried more naive CD4+ cells and greater diversity than aged donors. Diversity of TCR beta correlated strongly with naive T cell percentage.

The chain joins TRBV28 to TRBJ1-2; 7 bases are shared with TRBD1. The sequenced sample consisted of blood. The source of this sequence is a man aged 55 to 69 in good health. The CDR3 protein is CASSQGTAYGYTF. Written as DNA, the CDR3 is TGTGCCAGCAGTCAAGGGACAGCCTATGGCTACACCTTC.